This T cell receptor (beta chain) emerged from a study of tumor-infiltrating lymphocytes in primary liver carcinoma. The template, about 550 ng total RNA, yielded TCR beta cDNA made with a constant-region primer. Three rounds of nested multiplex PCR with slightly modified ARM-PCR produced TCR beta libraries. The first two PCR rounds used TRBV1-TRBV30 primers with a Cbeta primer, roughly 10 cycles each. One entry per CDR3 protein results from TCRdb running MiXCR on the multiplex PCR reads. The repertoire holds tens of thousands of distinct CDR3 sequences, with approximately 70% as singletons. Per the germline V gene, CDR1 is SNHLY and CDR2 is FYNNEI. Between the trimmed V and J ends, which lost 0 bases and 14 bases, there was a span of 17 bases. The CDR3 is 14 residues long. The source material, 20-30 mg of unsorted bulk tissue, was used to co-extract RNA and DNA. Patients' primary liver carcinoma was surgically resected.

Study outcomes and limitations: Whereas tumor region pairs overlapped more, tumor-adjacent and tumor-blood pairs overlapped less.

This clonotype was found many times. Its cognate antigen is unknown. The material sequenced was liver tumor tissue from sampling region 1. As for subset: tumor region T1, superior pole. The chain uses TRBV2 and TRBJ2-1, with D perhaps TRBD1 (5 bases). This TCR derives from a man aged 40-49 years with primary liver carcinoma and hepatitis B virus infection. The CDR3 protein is CASSEAETGGSKFF. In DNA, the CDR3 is TGTGCCAGCAGTGAAGCTGAAACAGGTGGTAGTAAGTTCTTC.